This T cell receptor beta chain was found in a study of blood T cell repertoires in COVID-19. For the study at large: COVID-19 samples, acute and convalescent, were from the United States, Italy and Spain. From T cells, B-cell-depleted T cells, or PBMCs came the material, which was cDNA or gDNA.

Repertoires were generated with immunoSEQ multiplex PCR, while TCRdb's copy carries only in-frame clones and drops some. The sample consists of roughly 160,000 clones, about 80% of them appearing once. Germline V gene sequence: CDR1 SGHTA, CDR2 FQGNSA. V was clipped by 3 bases and J by 1 base, with 13 bases between them. The CDR3 consists of 16 residues. What was sequenced was peripheral blood. The chain recombines TRBV7-2 with TRBJ1-5; perhaps TRBD1 as D (5 bases). This receptor was identified in a man between 70 and 80 years old with active or convalescent COVID-19. The CDR3 is CASSFFGGLSNQPQHF. The CDR3, as DNA: TGTGCCAGCAGCTTTTTTGGGGGACTGAGCAATCAGCCCCAGCATTTT. The complete variable domain, with remaining parts taken from reference TRBV7-2 and TRBJ1-5, reads GAGVSQSPSNKVTEKGKDVELRCDPISGHTALYWYRQSLGQGLEFLIYFQGNSAPDKSGLPSDRFSAERTGGSVSTLTIQRTQQEDSAVYLCASSFFGGLSNQPQHFGDGTRLSIL.